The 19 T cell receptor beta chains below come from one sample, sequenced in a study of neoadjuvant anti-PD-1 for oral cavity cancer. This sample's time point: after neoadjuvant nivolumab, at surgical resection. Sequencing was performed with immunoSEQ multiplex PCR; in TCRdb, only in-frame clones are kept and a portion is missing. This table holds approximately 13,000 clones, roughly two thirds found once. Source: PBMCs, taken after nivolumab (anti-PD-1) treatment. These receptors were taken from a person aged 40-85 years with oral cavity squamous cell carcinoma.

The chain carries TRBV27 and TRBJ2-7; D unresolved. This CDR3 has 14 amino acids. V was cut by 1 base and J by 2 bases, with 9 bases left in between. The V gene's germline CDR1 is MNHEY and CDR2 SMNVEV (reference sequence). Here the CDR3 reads CASSLLRNPYEQYF. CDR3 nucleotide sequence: TGTGCCAGCAGTTTATTGCGGAACCCCTACGAGCAGTACTTC.

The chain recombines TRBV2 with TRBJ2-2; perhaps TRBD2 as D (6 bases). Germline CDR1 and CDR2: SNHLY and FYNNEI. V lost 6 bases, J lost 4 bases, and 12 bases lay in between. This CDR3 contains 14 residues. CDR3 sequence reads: CASSRLVSTGELFF. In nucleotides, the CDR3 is TGTGCCAGCAGCCGACTAGTTTCCACCGGGGAGCTGTTTTTT.

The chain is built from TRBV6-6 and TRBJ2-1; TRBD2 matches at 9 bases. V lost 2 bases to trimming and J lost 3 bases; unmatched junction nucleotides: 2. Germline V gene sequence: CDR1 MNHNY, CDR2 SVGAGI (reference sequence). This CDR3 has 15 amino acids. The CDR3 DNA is TGTGCCAGCAGTTACGTAGCGGGAGACTACAATGAGCAGTTCTTC. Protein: CASSYVAGDYNEQFF.

CDR3 in DNA: TGTGCCTGGAGTGGCGGAGCGGCGACCACGCGGTTCAACACTGAAGCTTTCTTT. Amino acids: CAWSGGAATTRFNTEAFF. The chain joins TRBV30 to TRBJ1-1, with unresolved D. Germline values: CDR1 GTSNPN, CDR2 SVGIG (reference sequence). V was cut by 1 base and J by 2 bases, with 23 bases left in between. CDR3 length equals 18 residues.

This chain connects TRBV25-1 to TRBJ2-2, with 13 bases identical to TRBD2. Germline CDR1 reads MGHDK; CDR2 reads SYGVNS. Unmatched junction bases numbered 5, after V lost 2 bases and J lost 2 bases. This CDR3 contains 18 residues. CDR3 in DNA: TGTGCCAGCAGTGAAGCATGGACTAGCGGGAGCAACACCGGGGAGCTGTTTTTT. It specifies CASSEAWTSGSNTGELFF.

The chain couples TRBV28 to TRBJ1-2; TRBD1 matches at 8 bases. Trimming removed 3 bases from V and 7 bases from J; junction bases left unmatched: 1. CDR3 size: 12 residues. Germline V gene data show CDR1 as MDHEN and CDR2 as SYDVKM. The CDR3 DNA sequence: TGTGCCAGCAGTTTGACAGGGGTTGGCTACACCTTC. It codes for CASSLTGVGYTF.

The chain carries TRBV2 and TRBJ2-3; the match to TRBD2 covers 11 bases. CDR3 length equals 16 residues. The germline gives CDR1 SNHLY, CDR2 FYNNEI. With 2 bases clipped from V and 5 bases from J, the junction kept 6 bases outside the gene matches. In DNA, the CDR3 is TGTGCCAGCAGTGAAATGACTAGCGGGACTATAGATACGCAGTATTTT. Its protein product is CASSEMTSGTIDTQYF.

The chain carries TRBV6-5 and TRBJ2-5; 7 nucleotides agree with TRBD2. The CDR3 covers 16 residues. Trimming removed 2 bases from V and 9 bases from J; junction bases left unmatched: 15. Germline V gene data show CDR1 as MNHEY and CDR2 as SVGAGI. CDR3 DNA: TGTGCCAGCAGTTACCCAGAGCCGGGCGGGAGTTGGCCCCAGTACTTC. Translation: CASSYPEPGGSWPQYF.

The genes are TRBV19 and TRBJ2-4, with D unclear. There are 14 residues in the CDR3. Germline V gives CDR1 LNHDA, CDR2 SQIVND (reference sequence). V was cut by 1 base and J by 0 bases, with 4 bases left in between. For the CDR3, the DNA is TGTGCCAGTAGTATAGCGGTAGCCAAAAACATTCAGTACTTC. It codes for CASSIAVAKNIQYF.

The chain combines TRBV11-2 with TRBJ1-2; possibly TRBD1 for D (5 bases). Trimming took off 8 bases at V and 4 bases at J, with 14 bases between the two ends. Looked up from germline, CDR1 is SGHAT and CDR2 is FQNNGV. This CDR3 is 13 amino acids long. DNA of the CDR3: TGTGCCAGCCCGGGGGGGGAAGGCTATGGCTACACCTTC. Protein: CASPGGEGYGYTF.

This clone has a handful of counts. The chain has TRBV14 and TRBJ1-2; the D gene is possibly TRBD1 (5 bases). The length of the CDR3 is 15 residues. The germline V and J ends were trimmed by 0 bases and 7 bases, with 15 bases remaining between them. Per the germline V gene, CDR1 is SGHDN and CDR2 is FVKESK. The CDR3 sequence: CASSQDVGANGGYTF. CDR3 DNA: TGTGCCAGCAGCCAAGATGTAGGGGCTAACGGTGGCTACACCTTC. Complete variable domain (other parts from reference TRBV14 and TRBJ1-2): EAGVTQFPSHSVIEKGQTVTLRCDPISGHDNLYWYRRVMGKEIKFLLHFVKESKQDESGMPNNRFLAERTGGTYSTLKVQPAELEDSGVYFCASSQDVGANGGYTFGSGTRLTVV.

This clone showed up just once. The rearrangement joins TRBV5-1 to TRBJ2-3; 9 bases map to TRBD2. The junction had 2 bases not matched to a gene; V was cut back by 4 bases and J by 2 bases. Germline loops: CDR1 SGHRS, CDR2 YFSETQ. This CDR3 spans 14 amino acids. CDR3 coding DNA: TGCGCCAGCAGCCCTAGCGGGAACACAGATACGCAGTATTTT. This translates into CASSPSGNTDTQYF.

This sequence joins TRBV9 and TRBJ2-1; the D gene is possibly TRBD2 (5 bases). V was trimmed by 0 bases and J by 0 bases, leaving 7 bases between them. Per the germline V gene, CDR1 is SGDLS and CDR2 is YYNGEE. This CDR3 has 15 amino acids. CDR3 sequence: CASSVEAGSYNEQFF. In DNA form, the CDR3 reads TGTGCCAGCAGCGTAGAGGCGGGCTCCTACAATGAGCAGTTCTTC.

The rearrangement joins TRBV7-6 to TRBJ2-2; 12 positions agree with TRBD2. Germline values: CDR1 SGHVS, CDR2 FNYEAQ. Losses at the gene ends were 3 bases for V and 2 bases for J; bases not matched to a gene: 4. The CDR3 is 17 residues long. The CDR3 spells CASSLLTSGGNTGELFF. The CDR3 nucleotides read TGTGCCAGCAGCTTGCTGACTAGCGGGGGAAACACCGGGGAGCTGTTTTTT.

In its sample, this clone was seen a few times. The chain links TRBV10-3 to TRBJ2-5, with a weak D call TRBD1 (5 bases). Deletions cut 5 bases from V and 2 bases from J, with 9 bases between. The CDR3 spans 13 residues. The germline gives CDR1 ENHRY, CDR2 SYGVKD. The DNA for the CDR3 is TGTGCCATCAGTTCTCGACAGCAAGAGACCCAGTACTTC. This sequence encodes CAISSRQQETQYF.

The CDR3 reads CASSPGQGGGTGELFF. The CDR3 region has the DNA TGCGCCAGCAGCCCTGGACAGGGAGGGGGCACCGGGGAGCTGTTTTTT. V usage is TRBV5-1 and J usage is TRBJ2-2, with D possibly being TRBD1 (8 bases). Germline values: CDR1 SGHRS, CDR2 YFSETQ. The V end was cut by 4 bases, the J end by 4 bases, with 17 bases between. CDR3 length: 16 residues.

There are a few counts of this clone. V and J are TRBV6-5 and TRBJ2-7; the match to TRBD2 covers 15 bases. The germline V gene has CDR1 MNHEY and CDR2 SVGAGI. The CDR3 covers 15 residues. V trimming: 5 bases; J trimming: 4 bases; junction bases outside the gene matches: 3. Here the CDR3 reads CASSGTSGRRYEQYF. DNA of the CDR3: TGTGCCAGCAGTGGGACTAGCGGGAGGAGGTACGAGCAGTACTTC.

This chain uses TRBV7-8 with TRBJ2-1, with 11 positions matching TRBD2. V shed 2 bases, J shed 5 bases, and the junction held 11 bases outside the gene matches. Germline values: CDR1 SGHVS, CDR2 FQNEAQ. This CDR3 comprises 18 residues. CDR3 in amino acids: CASSLTLLGLAEDNEQFF. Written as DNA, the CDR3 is TGTGCCAGCAGCTTAACCCTCTTGGGACTAGCGGAGGACAATGAGCAGTTCTTC.

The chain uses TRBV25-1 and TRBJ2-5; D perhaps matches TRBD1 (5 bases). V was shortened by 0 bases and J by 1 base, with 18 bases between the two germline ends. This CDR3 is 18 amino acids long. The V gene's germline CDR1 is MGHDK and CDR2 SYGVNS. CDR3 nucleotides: TGTGCCAGCAGTGAATATGGGTTCGGCAGGGTCGGCCAAGAGACCCAGTACTTC. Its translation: CASSEYGFGRVGQETQYF. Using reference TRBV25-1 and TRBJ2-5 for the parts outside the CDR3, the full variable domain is EADIYQTPRYLVIGTGKKITLECSQTMGHDKMYWYQQDPGMELHLIHYSYGVNSTEKGDLSSESTVSRIRTEHFPLTLESARPSHTSQYLCASSEYGFGRVGQETQYFGPGTRLLVL.